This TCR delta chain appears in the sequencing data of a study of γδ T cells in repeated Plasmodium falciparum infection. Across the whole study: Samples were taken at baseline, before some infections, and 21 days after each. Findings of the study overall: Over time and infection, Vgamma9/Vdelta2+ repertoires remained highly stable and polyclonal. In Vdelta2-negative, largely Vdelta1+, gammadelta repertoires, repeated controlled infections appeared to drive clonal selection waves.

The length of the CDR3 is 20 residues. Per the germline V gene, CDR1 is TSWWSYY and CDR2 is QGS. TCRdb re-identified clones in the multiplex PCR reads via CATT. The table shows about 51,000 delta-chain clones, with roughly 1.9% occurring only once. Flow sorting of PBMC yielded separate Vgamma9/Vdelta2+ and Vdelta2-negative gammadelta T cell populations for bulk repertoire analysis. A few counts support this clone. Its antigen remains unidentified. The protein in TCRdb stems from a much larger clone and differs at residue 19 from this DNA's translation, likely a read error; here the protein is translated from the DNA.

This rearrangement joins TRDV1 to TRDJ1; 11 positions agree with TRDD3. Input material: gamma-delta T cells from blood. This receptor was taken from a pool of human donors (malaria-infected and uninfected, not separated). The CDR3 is CALGELLPNWGIARTDKLTF. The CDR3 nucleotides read TGTGCTCTTGGGGAACTATTGCCCAACTGGGGGATAGCAAGAACCGATAAACTCACCTTT.